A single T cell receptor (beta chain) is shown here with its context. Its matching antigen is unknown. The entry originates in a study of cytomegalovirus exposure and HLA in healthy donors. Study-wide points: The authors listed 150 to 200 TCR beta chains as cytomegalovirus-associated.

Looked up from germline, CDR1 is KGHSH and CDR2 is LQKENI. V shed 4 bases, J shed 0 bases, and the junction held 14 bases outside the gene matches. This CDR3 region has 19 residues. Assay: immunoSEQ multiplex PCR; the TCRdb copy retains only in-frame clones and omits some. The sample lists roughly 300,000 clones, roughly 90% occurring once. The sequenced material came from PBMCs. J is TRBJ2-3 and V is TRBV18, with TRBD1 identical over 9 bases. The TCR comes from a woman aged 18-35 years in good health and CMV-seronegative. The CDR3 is CASSRTGANRLASTDTQYF. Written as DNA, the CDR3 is TGTGCCAGCTCACGGACAGGGGCGAACCGACTAGCCAGCACAGATACGCAGTATTTT.